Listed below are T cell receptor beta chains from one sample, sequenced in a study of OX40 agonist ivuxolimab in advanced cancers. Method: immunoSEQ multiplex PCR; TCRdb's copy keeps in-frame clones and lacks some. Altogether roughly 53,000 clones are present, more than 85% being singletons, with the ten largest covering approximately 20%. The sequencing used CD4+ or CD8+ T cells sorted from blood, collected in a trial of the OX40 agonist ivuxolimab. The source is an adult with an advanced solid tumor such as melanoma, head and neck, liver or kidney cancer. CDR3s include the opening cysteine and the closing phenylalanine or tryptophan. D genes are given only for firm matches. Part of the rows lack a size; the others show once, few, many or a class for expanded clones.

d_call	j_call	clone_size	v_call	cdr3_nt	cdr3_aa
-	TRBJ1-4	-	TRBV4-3	TGCGCCAGCAGCGGAACGGCGCGGGGGGGTGAAAAACTGTTTTTT	CASSGTARGGEKLFF
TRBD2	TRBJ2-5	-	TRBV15	TGTGCCACCAGCAGTACCCAACTAGCGGGAAGTGAAGAGACCCAGTACTTC	CATSSTQLAGSEETQYF
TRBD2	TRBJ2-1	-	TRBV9	TGTGCCAGCAGCACCCCCAAGGCGGGAGGAGCGGGGCATGAGCAGTTCTTC	CASSTPKAGGAGHEQFF
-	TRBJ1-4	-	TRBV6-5	TGTGCCAGCAGTTACCAAATCGGGGAAAAACTGTTTTTT	CASSYQIGEKLFF
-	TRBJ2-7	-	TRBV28	TGTGCCAGCAGTTTACTACAAGACTACGAGCAGTACTTC	CASSLLQDYEQYF
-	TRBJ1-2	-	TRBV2	TGTGCCAGCAGACCGGACAGCCTCTATGGCTACACCTTC	CASRPDSLYGYTF
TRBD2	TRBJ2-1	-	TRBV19	TGTGCCAGTACCTCATCCGGGACTAGCGGATACAATGAGCAGTTCTTC	CASTSSGTSGYNEQFF
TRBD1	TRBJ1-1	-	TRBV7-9	TGTGCCAGCAGCTCGGTGACAGGGATGAACACTGAAGCTTTCTTT	CASSSVTGMNTEAFF
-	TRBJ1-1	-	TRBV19	TGTGCCAGTAGTATCGGAACCGGAGGGACTGAAGCTTTCTTT	CASSIGTGGTEAFF
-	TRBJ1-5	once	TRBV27	TGTGCCAGCAGTTTATCGCGTGTCAATCAGCCCCAGCATTTT	CASSLSRVNQPQHF
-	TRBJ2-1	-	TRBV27	TGTGCCAGCAGTTTATCCGGCCAGGGCAATGAGCAGTTCTTC	CASSLSGQGNEQFF
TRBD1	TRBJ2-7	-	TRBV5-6	TGTGCCAGCAGCTTCGACAGGGTACTTTCCTACGAGCAGTACTTC	CASSFDRVLSYEQYF
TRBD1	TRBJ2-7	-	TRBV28	TGTGCCAGCAGTTTAGACAGGGGGCAGAGGGAGCAGTACTTC	CASSLDRGQREQYF
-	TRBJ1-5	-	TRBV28	TGTGCCAGCAACGATCAGCCCCAGCATTTT	CASNDQPQHF
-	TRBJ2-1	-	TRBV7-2	TGTGCCAGCACCTCCATTTACAATGAGCAGTTCTTC	CASTSIYNEQFF
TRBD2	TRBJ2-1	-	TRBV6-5	TGTGCCAGCAGTTACGGGCGGGAGTACCTTATCGAGCAGTTCTTC	CASSYGREYLIEQFF
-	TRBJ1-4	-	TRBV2	TGTGCCAGCAGTGAGTTTGAAAAACTGTTTTTT	CASSEFEKLFF
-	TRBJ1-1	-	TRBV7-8	TGTGCCAGCAGCTTAGCGTCGGGCGGCACTGAAGCTTTCTTT	CASSLASGGTEAFF
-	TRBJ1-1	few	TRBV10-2	TGCGCCAGCAGTGATTCGGGAGATGCTTTCTTT	CASSDSGDAFF
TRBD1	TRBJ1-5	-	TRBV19	TGTGCCAGTAGTGGGACAGGCTATCAGCCCCAGCATTTT	CASSGTGYQPQHF
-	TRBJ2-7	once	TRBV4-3	TGCGCCAGCAGCCAAGACGCGGGATCAGACGAGCAGTACTTC	CASSQDAGSDEQYF
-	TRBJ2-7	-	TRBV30	TGTGCCTGGAGCCCTGGACCCACCTACGAGCAGTACTTC	CAWSPGPTYEQYF
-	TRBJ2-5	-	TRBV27	TGTGCCAGCAGTTTATTGGTAGGCGGCGGGTCGGAGACCCAGTACTTC	CASSLLVGGGSETQYF
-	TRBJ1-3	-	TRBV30	TGTGCCTGGAGTTCCATCGTTGGAAACACCATATATTTT	CAWSSIVGNTIYF
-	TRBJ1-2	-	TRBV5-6	TGTGCCAGCAGCGGGAACAGGGCGGGCTATGGCTACACCTTC	CASSGNRAGYGYTF
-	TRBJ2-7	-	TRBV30	TGTGCCTGGGGACAGCCCTACGAGCAGTACTTC	CAWGQPYEQYF
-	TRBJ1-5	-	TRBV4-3	TGCGCCAGCAGCCAAGATCGCTCCAATCAGCCCCAGCATTTT	CASSQDRSNQPQHF
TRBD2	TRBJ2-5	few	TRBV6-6	TGTGCCAGCAGCCGGGGACTAGCGGGAGGAGGAGAGACCCAGTACTTC	CASSRGLAGGGETQYF
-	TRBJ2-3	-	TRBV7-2	TGTGCCAGCAGCTTAGACGATACGCAGTATTTT	CASSLDDTQYF
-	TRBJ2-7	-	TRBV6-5	TGTGCCAGCAGTTTAGTACCGCTAGCGAGATCCTACGAGCAGTACTTC	CASSLVPLARSYEQYF
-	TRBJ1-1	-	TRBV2	TGTGCCAGGCGGGGGGCCCTTGAAGCTTTCTTT	CARRGALEAFF
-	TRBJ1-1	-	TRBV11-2	TGTGCCAGCAGCCCCGACCCGGGTGGCACTGAAGCTTTCTTT	CASSPDPGGTEAFF
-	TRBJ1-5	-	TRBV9	TGTGCCAGCAGCGTAGAAGGGCGGAGCAATCAGCCCCAGCATTTT	CASSVEGRSNQPQHF
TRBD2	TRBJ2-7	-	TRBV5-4	TGTGCCAGCGGAGAGCGGGAGGCCGCCTACGAGCAGTACTTC	CASGEREAAYEQYF
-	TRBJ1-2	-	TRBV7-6	TGTGCCATATCAGGGAAGGAGACCTATGGCTACACCTTC	CAISGKETYGYTF
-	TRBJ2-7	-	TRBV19	TGTGCCAGTAGTACTGGGATTTTTAACTCCTACGAGCAGTACTTC	CASSTGIFNSYEQYF
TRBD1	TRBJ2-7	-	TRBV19	TGTGCCAGTAGTATTGTGAGGACAGGGGCCTACGAGCAGTACTTC	CASSIVRTGAYEQYF
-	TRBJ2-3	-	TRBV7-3	TGTGCCAGCAGCTTAAGGGGCGGCCTTAGGGGCACAGATACGCAGTATTTT	CASSLRGGLRGTDTQYF
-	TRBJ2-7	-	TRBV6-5	TGTGCCAGCAGTTCCAGGGTGTACGAGCAGTACTTC	CASSSRVYEQYF
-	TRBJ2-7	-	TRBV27	TGTGCCAGTGGACAGTCCATAGCCTACGAGCAGTACTTC	CASGQSIAYEQYF
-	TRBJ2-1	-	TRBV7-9	TGTGCCAGCAGCTTACGGTGGGACCCGAGGAACAATGAGCAGTTCTTC	CASSLRWDPRNNEQFF
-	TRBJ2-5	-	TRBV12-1	TGTGCCAGCAGCCGACAGGACAGCTGGGAGACCCAGTACTTC	CASSRQDSWETQYF
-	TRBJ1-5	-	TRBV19	TGTGCCAGTACCCCTGACAGCAGCCGTAATCAGCCCCAGCATTTT	CASTPDSSRNQPQHF
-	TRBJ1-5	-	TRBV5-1	TGCGCCAGCAGCTTGGGAGGGGATCAGCCCCAGCATTTT	CASSLGGDQPQHF
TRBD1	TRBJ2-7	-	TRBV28	TGTGCCAGCAGTTTCGGAGTTTGGGGGACAGCCGCCTACGAGCAGTACTTC	CASSFGVWGTAAYEQYF
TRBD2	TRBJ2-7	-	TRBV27	TGTGCCAGCAACCCCATAGCGGGAGAGGCCTACGAGCAGTACTTC	CASNPIAGEAYEQYF
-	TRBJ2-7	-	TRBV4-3	TGCGCCAGCAGCCAAGCCCGAGGCGACGAGCAGTACTTC	CASSQARGDEQYF
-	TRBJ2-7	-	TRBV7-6	TGTGCCAGCAGCTTAGGGCCAGGGGCTACCTACGAGCAGTACTTC	CASSLGPGATYEQYF